The sequence of this TCR beta chain was determined in a study of metastatic and nonmetastatic thyroid tumors. The CDR3 extends over 13 amino acids. Germline lookup yields CDR1 SGHRS and CDR2 YFSETQ. With 2 bases clipped from V and 8 bases from J, the junction kept 4 bases outside the gene matches. TCRdb reanalyzed the PCR reads via MiXCR. The table shows about 21,000 clones, with around 18% occurring only once. This clone has ten or more counts. Every patient was untreated before thyroid surgery. The V call is TRBV5-1, the J call TRBJ2-1, with 7 bases lining up with TRBD2. This TCR was sampled from a male donor with papillary thyroid cancer or a benign thyroid nodule (not recorded which). Some clones in this sample may be carry-over from other donors' samples. Sequencing was carried out using blood. The CDR3 region has the DNA TGCGCCAGCAGCTTTGCGGGAGTGGATGAGCAGTTCTTC. Translated, it gives CASSFAGVDEQFF.